This passage covers 4 T cell receptor beta chains from one sample sequenced in a study of OX40 agonist ivuxolimab in advanced cancers. TCRdb's table, derived via immunoSEQ multiplex PCR, lists solely in-frame clones and lacks some. The table has tens of thousands of clones, about 87% seen once. Source: CD4+ or CD8+ T cells sorted from blood, taken in a trial of the OX40 agonist ivuxolimab. The receptors derive from an adult with an advanced solid tumor such as melanoma, head and neck, liver or kidney cancer.

This clone has only one observation. The chain recombines TRBV5-1 with TRBJ2-5; D ambiguous. V was cut by 4 bases and J by 1 base, with 20 bases left in between. The CDR3 covers 17 residues. CDR1 and CDR2 from the germline V gene are SGHRS and YFSETQ. The CDR3 nucleotides read TGCGCCAGCAGCCCCGGCCGTCCCAATATCTTCCAAGAGACCCAGTACTTC. Its protein product is CASSPGRPNIFQETQYF. Full variable domain (missing parts from reference TRBV5-1 and TRBJ2-5): KAGVTQTPRYLIKTRGQQVTLSCSPISGHRSVSWYQQTPGQGLQFLFEYFSETQRNKGNFPGRFSGRQFSNSRSEMNVSTLELGDSALYLCASSPGRPNIFQETQYFGPGTRLLVL.

The V call is TRBV6-1, the J call TRBJ2-7; the D is unclear. Trimming removed 5 bases at V and 3 bases at J, with 11 bases between. There are 13 residues in the CDR3. Germline loops: CDR1 MNHNS, CDR2 SASEGT. The CDR3 DNA sequence: TGTGCCAGCAGTTTAAGATTCGTCTACGAGCAGTACGTC. This translates into CASSLRFVYEQYV.

This clone ranks as medium-sized. This chain joins TRBV2 and TRBJ2-1; D possibly uses TRBD1 or TRBD2 (5 bases each). The CDR3 runs to 14 residues. CDR1 and CDR2 from the germline V gene are SNHLY and FYNNEI. V was pared by 10 bases and J by 5 bases, with 18 bases between. CDR3 sequence (DNA): TGTGCCACTCCCATAGGGGAGCTAAACAATGAGCAGTTCTTC. This encodes CATPIGELNNEQFF.

V gene TRBV11-2 combines with J gene TRBJ2-1; no firm D call. The CDR3 is 11 amino acids. Trimming stripped 5 bases from V and 8 bases from J, with 7 bases between. CDR1 and CDR2 (germline): SGHAT, FQNNGV. Here the CDR3 reads CASSPGYEQFF. The DNA of the CDR3 is TGTGCCAGCAGCCCAGGCTATGAGCAGTTCTTC.